One sample yielded the 27 T cell receptor beta chains listed below, sequenced in a study of blood T cell repertoires in COVID-19. Sequenced by immunoSEQ multiplex PCR; TCRdb stores in-frame clones only, minus some. This table holds 110,000 or so clones, roughly nine tenths found once. The sample taken for sequencing was peripheral blood. The receptors shown here come from a man in his 70s who had recovered from COVID-19.

Worth noting for this clone: The sample has other DNA sequences that encode this CDR3 too. The chain recombines TRBV5-1 with TRBJ2-7; TRBD2 is a possible D gene (6 bases). CDR1 is SGHRS and CDR2 is YFSETQ in the germline V gene. Between the trimmed V and J ends, which lost 4 bases and 3 bases, there was a span of 14 bases. The CDR3 covers 14 residues. The CDR3 DNA is TGCGCCAGCAGCCCCGGTACGGGAGACTACGAGCAGTACTTC. Protein: CASSPGTGDYEQYF.

The J gene is TRBJ1-1, the V gene TRBV9; tentative D call: TRBD1 (6 bases). The ends were cut back, 7 bases at V and 4 bases at J, with 14 bases in the middle. The CDR3 is 13 amino acids. From germline, CDR1 is SGDLS and CDR2 YYNGEE. The CDR3 region has the DNA TGTGCCAGCGGTAAGGACAGTGCCACTGAAGCTTTCTTT. Translated, it gives CASGKDSATEAFF.

This chain links TRBV27 with TRBJ2-4; possible D gene TRBD1, 6 bases. The CDR3 is made up of 14 amino acids. Germline CDR1 is MNHEY and CDR2 is SMNVEV (reference sequence). V dropped 6 bases and J dropped 6 bases, with 15 bases sitting between them. CDR3 protein: CASRSLGAGNIQYF. In nucleotides, the CDR3 is TGTGCCAGCAGAAGCCTGGGGGCTGGAAACATTCAGTACTTC.

The rearrangement links TRBV28 to TRBJ2-3, with TRBD2 matching 10 bases. This CDR3 spans 15 amino acids. The ends lost 5 bases at V and 5 bases at J; junction bases unmatched: 7. Germline V gene sequence: CDR1 MDHEN, CDR2 SYDVKM. CDR3 sequence (DNA): TGTGCCAGCAGTCCTAGCGGGGGTGGGGGAGATACGCAGTATTTT. It is translated as CASSPSGGGGDTQYF.

The chain recombines TRBV11-1 with TRBJ2-2; no firm D call. This CDR3 has 14 residues. V lost 3 bases, J lost 1 base, and 6 bases lay in between. Germline CDR1 SGHAT, CDR2 FQDESV (reference sequence). The CDR3 reads CASSFEQNTGELFF. The CDR3 DNA is TGTGCCAGCAGCTTTGAGCAGAACACCGGGGAGCTGTTTTTT. The complete variable domain, with remaining parts taken from reference TRBV11-1 and TRBJ2-2, reads EAEVAQSPRYKITEKSQAVAFWCDPISGHATLYWYRQILGQGPELLVQFQDESVVDDSQLPKDRFSAERLKGVDSTLKIQPAELGDSAMYLCASSFEQNTGELFFGEGSRLTVL.

This clone was seen just once. J is TRBJ2-5 and V is TRBV24-1, with TRBD1 matching 8 bases. The V gene's germline CDR1 is KGHDR and CDR2 SFDVKD. The junction had 11 bases not matched to a gene; V was cut back by 4 bases and J by 5 bases. The CDR3 runs to 16 residues. The CDR3 region has the DNA TGTGCCACCAGTGACCAACACAGGACAGGGATGGAGACCCAGTACTTC. Translated: CATSDQHRTGMETQYF.

The genes are TRBV5-4 and TRBJ1-3, with D unresolved. With 0 bases removed from V and 0 bases from J, the gap between germline ends came to 13 bases. The germline gives CDR1 SGHNT, CDR2 YYREEE (reference sequence). The CDR3 has 17 amino acids. CDR3 sequence: CASSLGNSRVSGNTIYF. CDR3 bases: TGTGCCAGCAGCTTGGGTAACAGTAGAGTCTCTGGAAACACCATATATTTT.

The rearrangement joins TRBV2 to TRBJ1-2; D is ambiguous. Germline V gene sequence: CDR1 SNHLY, CDR2 FYNNEI. The CDR3 is made up of 12 amino acids. Trimming took 5 bases from V and 8 from J, leaving 12 bases between them. The CDR3 nucleotides read TGTGCCAGCAGTCTGGATCACGGGGGCTACACCTTC. Protein sequence: CASSLDHGGYTF.

The chain uses TRBV14 and TRBJ2-1, with 9 bases identical to TRBD2. The CDR3 is 13 amino acids. The germline CDR1 and CDR2 sequences are SGHDN and FVKESK. The trim removed 5 bases at V and 15 bases at J, leaving 11 bases unmatched. CDR3 sequence reads: CASSLTSGTSSFF. The CDR3, as DNA: TGTGCCAGCAGCTTAACATCCGGGACTAGCTCGTTCTTC.

This chain connects TRBV5-1 to TRBJ1-2; D is possibly TRBD1 (5 bases). The CDR3 runs 14 residues. Trimming removed 0 bases at V and 4 bases at J, with 10 bases between. From germline, CDR1 is SGHRS and CDR2 YFSETQ. CDR3: CASSLESGGYGYTF. CDR3 DNA sequence: TGCGCCAGCAGCTTGGAATCCGGGGGCTATGGCTACACCTTC.

V and J are TRBV6-6 and TRBJ1-5, with 10 bases fitting TRBD1. This CDR3 spans 15 amino acids. Germline V lookup: CDR1 MNHNY, CDR2 SVGAGI (reference sequence). V lost 6 bases, J lost 3 bases, and 5 bases stayed unmatched. The CDR3 sequence is CASSKGQGTNQPQHF. CDR3 DNA: TGTGCCAGCAGCAAGGGACAGGGGACCAATCAGCCCCAGCATTTT.

V gene TRBV4-1 combines with J gene TRBJ1-6; no clear D. V lost 2 bases and J lost 6, with 20 bases in between. From germline, CDR1 is MGHRA and CDR2 YSYEKL. This CDR3 contains 18 residues. The CDR3 DNA reads TGCGCCAGCAGCCAATTTCTCCCCCAGGTTTTGAGTAATTCACCCCTCCACTTT. As protein: CASSQFLPQVLSNSPLHF.

J is TRBJ1-1 and V is TRBV28, with 9 bases matching TRBD1. Germline CDR1 reads MDHEN; CDR2 reads SYDVKM. This CDR3 has 14 residues. V lost 11 bases and J lost 3; bases outside the gene matches: 10. The DNA of the CDR3 is TGTGCCGTAACACCCGGGACAGGGTACACTGAAGCTTTCTTT. It is translated as CAVTPGTGYTEAFF.

This chain joins TRBV7-2 and TRBJ1-1, with 8 bases aligning to TRBD1. Germline lookup yields CDR1 SGHTA and CDR2 FQGNSA. V was pared by 3 bases and J by 1 base, with 10 bases of the junction left unmatched. This CDR3 contains 17 residues. As DNA, the CDR3 is TGTGCCAGCAGCTTTGCTAGGGACAGGTACCAGAACACTGAAGCTTTCTTT. Protein sequence: CASSFARDRYQNTEAFF. Filled out from reference TRBV7-2 and TRBJ1-1, the complete variable domain reads GAGVSQSPSNKVTEKGKDVELRCDPISGHTALYWYRQSLGQGLEFLIYFQGNSAPDKSGLPSDRFSAERTGGSVSTLTIQRTQQEDSAVYLCASSFARDRYQNTEAFFGQGTRLTVV.

This clone was counted between two and nine times. The chain combines TRBV3-1 (or the pseudogene TRBV3-2) with TRBJ1-3; 8 bases align to TRBD1. This CDR3 has 15 amino acids. J lost 3 bases, V lost 0 bases, and 1 base had no gene match. From germline, CDR1 is LGHDT and CDR2 YNNKEL (reference sequence). DNA of the CDR3: TGTGCCAGCAGCCAAGACACAGGGGGTGGAAACACCATATATTTT. It yields the protein CASSQDTGGGNTIYF.

The rearrangement joins TRBV2 to TRBJ2-5; 10 bases map to TRBD2. This CDR3 is 14 amino acids long. Per germline, CDR1 SNHLY and CDR2 FYNNEI. V shed 7 bases and J 5 bases; nucleotides not matched to a gene: 7. In nucleotides, the CDR3 is TGTGCCAGCAAGACCGGACTAGCGGTCGAGACCCAGTACTTC. This codes for CASKTGLAVETQYF.

The genes are TRBV11-2 and TRBJ1-6; D is uncertain. Germline-derived CDR1 and CDR2 are SGHAT and FQNNGV. Deletions cut 5 bases from V and 3 bases from J, with 14 bases between. The CDR3 is made up of 16 amino acids. The CDR3 spells CASSPPPFLYNSPLHF. The CDR3 nucleotides are TGTGCCAGCAGCCCTCCCCCCTTCCTCTATAATTCACCCCTCCACTTT. The full variable domain, with the rest looked up from reference TRBV11-2 and TRBJ1-6, is EAGVAQSPRYKIIEKRQSVAFWCNPISGHATLYWYQQILGQGPKLLIQFQNNGVVDDSQLPKDRFSAERLKGVDSTLKIQPAKLEDSAVYLCASSPPPFLYNSPLHFGNGTRLTVT.

The CDR3 DNA reads TGTGCCAGCAGCTTAGGAATAGGGACAGGGGATGACTATGGCTACACCTTC. Protein product: CASSLGIGTGDDYGYTF. The chain joins TRBV7-2 to TRBJ1-2; 10 bases are a match to TRBD1. Per germline, CDR1 SGHTA and CDR2 FQGNSA. CDR3 size: 17 residues. V was pared by 1 base and J by 3 bases, with 8 bases of the junction left unmatched. The full variable domain, rest sourced from reference TRBV7-2 and TRBJ1-2, is GAGVSQSPSNKVTEKGKDVELRCDPISGHTALYWYRQSLGQGLEFLIYFQGNSAPDKSGLPSDRFSAERTGGSVSTLTIQRTQQEDSAVYLCASSLGIGTGDDYGYTFGSGTRLTVV.

The chain joins TRBV15 to TRBJ1-4, with 9 bases identical to TRBD1. J gave up 8 bases and V 5 bases, and 9 bases lay outside the gene matches. Germline assignment: CDR1 LNHNV and CDR2 YYDKDF (reference sequence). This CDR3 has 15 residues. CDR3 nucleotides: TGTGCCACCAGCGCCCGGACAGGGGATGGAGAAAAACTGTTTTTT. Amino acid sequence: CATSARTGDGEKLFF.

The V gene is TRBV27, the J gene TRBJ2-3, with 10 bases aligning to TRBD2. J gave up 5 bases and V 6 bases, and 8 bases lay outside the gene matches. CDR1 and CDR2 from the germline V gene are MNHEY and SMNVEV (reference sequence). There are 15 residues in the CDR3. The CDR3 DNA sequence: TGTGCCAGCAGCGGCCTAGCGGGAGAGGAAGATACGCAGTATTTT. This translates into CASSGLAGEEDTQYF.

This chain connects TRBV5-4 to TRBJ2-3; 8 bases match TRBD2. The germline gives CDR1 SGHNT, CDR2 YYREEE (reference sequence). The CDR3 runs 15 residues. The V gene end was trimmed by 1 base and the J gene end by 0 bases; junction bases not matched to a gene: 1. CDR3 nucleotides: TGTGCCAGCAGCTTGCGGGGGGGCAGCACAGATACGCAGTATTTT. Encoded protein: CASSLRGGSTDTQYF.

The J gene is TRBJ2-7, the V gene TRBV29-1; 8 bases are a match to TRBD2. The CDR3 consists of 14 residues. CDR1 is SQVTM, CDR2 ANQGSEA, per germline. Trimming removed 6 bases from V and 4 bases from J; junction bases left unmatched: 11. The CDR3 bases are TGCAGCGTCAACGGGGCGGGGGGCCTGTACGAGCAGTACTTC. It is translated as CSVNGAGGLYEQYF.

The rearrangement joins TRBV18 to TRBJ1-3; D is unresolved. V shed 0 bases and J shed 0 bases, with 6 bases lying between them. The CDR3 length is 15 residues. Germline assignment: CDR1 KGHSH and CDR2 LQKENI. The CDR3 here is CASSPPGSSGNTIYF. CDR3 DNA: TGTGCCAGCTCACCACCGGGGAGCTCTGGAAACACCATATATTTT. Full variable domain (remainder filled in from reference TRBV18 and TRBJ1-3): NAGVMQNPRHLVRRRGQEARLRCSPMKGHSHVYWYRQLPEEGLKFMVYLQKENIIDESGMPKERFSAEFPKEGPSILRIQQVVRGDSAAYFCASSPPGSSGNTIYFGEGSWLTVV.

This chain connects TRBV4-2 to TRBJ2-2, with D tentatively TRBD1 (6 bases). Trimming left V 4 bases short and J 4 bases short, with 16 bases between. The length of the CDR3 is 16 residues. CDR1 is LGHNA, CDR2 YNFKEQ, per germline. Here the CDR3 reads CASSLTQGSGTGELFF. Here the CDR3 DNA reads TGTGCCAGCAGCCTCACACAGGGTAGTGGCACCGGGGAGCTGTTTTTT.

The CDR3, as DNA: TGTGCCAGCTCGTACAGGGGAGCCTACAATGAGCAGTTCTTC. Encoded protein: CASSYRGAYNEQFF. The gene calls are TRBV18 and TRBJ2-1; the match to TRBD1 covers 7 bases. The junction had 4 bases not matched to a gene; V was cut back by 6 bases and J by 2 bases. Germline V gene lookup returns CDR1 KGHSH and CDR2 LQKENI. This CDR3 comprises 14 residues.

The CDR3, as DNA: TGTGCCAGCAGGGGAGTACAGAGAGAAAAACTGTTTTTT. Translated, it gives CASRGVQREKLFF. This sequence joins TRBV28 and TRBJ1-4, with D unclear. From germline, CDR1 is MDHEN and CDR2 SYDVKM. The CDR3 is made up of 13 amino acids. With 6 bases removed from V and 8 bases from J, the gap between germline ends came to 13 bases.

The gene calls are TRBV18 and TRBJ1-1, with TRBD1 as a possible D gene (5 bases). Germline loops: CDR1 KGHSH, CDR2 LQKENI. Trimming removed 6 bases from V and 1 base from J, with 12 bases in between. The CDR3 has 14 amino acids. The CDR3 region has the DNA TGTGCCAGCTCCGAGGACATGCGGAACACTGAAGCTTTCTTT. Amino acid sequence: CASSEDMRNTEAFF. Full variable domain (rest looked up from reference TRBV18 and TRBJ1-1): NAGVMQNPRHLVRRRGQEARLRCSPMKGHSHVYWYRQLPEEGLKFMVYLQKENIIDESGMPKERFSAEFPKEGPSILRIQQVVRGDSAAYFCASSEDMRNTEAFFGQGTRLTVV.